This TCR beta chain was observed in a study of shared clonotypes between healthy human individuals. Study observations and caveats: Rarefaction showed sorted-subset sequencing was incomplete despite large depth.

CD45RO-negative cells were positively selected for CCR7, leaving out terminally differentiated effector memory CD45RA+ cells. Everyone who donated was a Caucasian adult who lived in Nashville, Tennessee. A note on this clone: Antigen unknown.

CDR1 and CDR2 (germline): SGDLS, YYNGEE. Trimming stripped 0 bases from V and 3 bases from J, with 9 bases between. This CDR3 is built from 14 residues. The data were produced by immunoSEQ multiplex PCR, yet TCRdb's version contains in-frame clones alone and is incomplete. The sample lists just over 2,000,000 clones, about 95% occurring once. This clonotype originated in a young man in good health. The chain uses TRBV9 and TRBJ1-1; D uncertain. Material for sequencing was naive CD8+ T cells sorted from blood. The CDR3 DNA reads TGTGCCAGCAGCGTAGGGTACCTGGACACTGAAGCTTTCTTT. Translation: CASSVGYLDTEAFF.